These 12 T cell receptor beta chains were all obtained from the same sample, sequenced in a study of T cells in Graves' hyperthyroidism and ophthalmopathy. RNA transcripts served as the template for amplifying TCR beta CDR3 regions. The study used the HTBI primer set for a first-round RT-PCR of the TCR CDR3. TCRdb re-called the multiplex PCR reads through MiXCR, storing one row per CDR3 protein. In the table there are around 290,000 distinct CDR3 sequences, about an eighth of which are singletons. Material: blood. The receptors were sampled from a woman between 25 and 40 years old with Graves' hyperthyroidism that later progressed to Graves' ophthalmopathy.

This clonotype was detected ten times or more. V usage is TRBV6-1 and J usage is TRBJ2-7, with 10 bases identical to TRBD2. CDR1 and CDR2 from the germline V gene are MNHNS and SASEGT. The V gene end was trimmed by 6 bases and the J gene end by 7 bases; junction bases not matched to a gene: 3. This CDR3 comprises 12 residues. CDR3 nucleotides: TGTGCCAGCAGCTGGACTAGCGGAGAGCAGTACTTC. Protein product: CASSWTSGEQYF.

There are many counts of this clonotype. The rearrangement joins TRBV20-1 to TRBJ1-4; 10 bases line up with TRBD1. The CDR3 is made up of 12 amino acids. Per germline, CDR1 DFQATT and CDR2 SNEGSKA (reference sequence). Trimming cost V 5 bases and J 13 bases; bases outside gene matches: 7. CDR3 sequence reads: CSAGPTGGGLFF. The CDR3 region has the DNA TGCAGTGCTGGACCGACAGGGGGCGGACTGTTTTTT.

This clonotype was observed at least ten times. V usage is TRBV10-3 and J usage is TRBJ2-1; no clear D gene. CDR3 length: 13 amino acids. Germline CDR1 and CDR2: ENHRY and SYGVKD. V was pared by 0 bases and J by 4 bases, with 4 bases between. Here the CDR3 DNA reads TGTGCCATCAGTGAGTCGACTTACAATGAGCAGTTCTTC. Encoded protein: CAISESTYNEQFF.

This clonotype was seen at least ten times. The gene calls are TRBV28 and TRBJ1-4; D unresolved. Germline V lookup: CDR1 MDHEN, CDR2 SYDVKM. This CDR3 contains 11 residues. Deletions cut 4 bases from V and 8 bases from J, with 5 bases between. The chain's CDR3 is CASSSQEKLFF. The CDR3 bases are TGTGCCAGCAGTTCCCAGGAAAAACTGTTTTTT.

In its sample, this clonotype was seen many times. The rearrangement uses TRBV4-1 and TRBJ2-7; D is possibly TRBD2 (5 bases). The CDR3 has 15 amino acids. The germline CDR1 and CDR2 sequences are MGHRA and YSYEKL. Trimming removed 5 bases at V and 0 bases at J, with 14 bases between. In nucleotides, the CDR3 is TGCGCCAGCAGCGTCATCGAGGGTAGCTCCTACGAGCAGTACTTC. Translation gives CASSVIEGSSYEQYF.

The V gene is TRBV7-3, the J gene TRBJ1-2; possibly TRBD1 for D (5 bases). This CDR3 has 14 amino acids. Trimming left V 3 bases short and J 3 bases short, with 11 bases between. Germline V CDR1 and CDR2: SGHTA, FQGTGA. This CDR3 is CASSFGHLDYGYTF. Written as DNA, the CDR3 is TGTGCCAGCAGCTTCGGACACCTCGACTATGGCTACACCTTC. Looking up the rest from reference TRBV7-3 and TRBJ1-2 gives the full variable domain: GAGVSQTPSNKVTEKGKYVELRCDPISGHTALYWYRQSLGQGPEFLIYFQGTGAADDSGLPNDRFFAVRPEGSVSTLKIQRTERGDSAVYLCASSFGHLDYGYTFGSGTRLTVV.

This clonotype came up many times. The J gene is TRBJ2-7, the V gene TRBV10-3; possible D gene TRBD2, 6 bases. V lost 10 bases to trimming and J lost 2 bases, with 18 bases between them. The length of the CDR3 is 14 residues. Germline values: CDR1 ENHRY, CDR2 SYGVKD. CDR3 loop: CATAEGPTTYEQYF. CDR3 bases: TGTGCCACCGCGGAGGGACCCACTACCTACGAGCAGTACTTC.

This clonotype was recorded at least ten times. V and J are TRBV2 and TRBJ2-7; D is unclear. From germline, CDR1 is SNHLY and CDR2 FYNNEI. CDR3 length equals 10 residues. Trimming cost V 6 bases and J 5 bases, with 5 bases left between them. The CDR3 loop reads CASRVDEQYF. CDR3 bases: TGTGCCAGCAGGGTGGACGAGCAGTACTTC.

This clonotype was recorded many times. V usage is TRBV28 and J usage is TRBJ1-1, with D tentatively TRBD1 (5 bases). The CDR3 runs to 14 residues. From germline, CDR1 is MDHEN and CDR2 SYDVKM. V was trimmed by 5 bases and J by 11 bases, leaving 21 bases between them. CDR3 amino acids: CASSTLRDSVWAFF. CDR3 bases: TGTGCCAGCAGTACCCTCCGGGACTCAGTGTGGGCTTTCTTT.

This clonotype was seen ten or more times. The rearrangement uses TRBV6-1 and TRBJ2-3; 12 bases are shared with TRBD2. V trimming: 4 bases; J trimming: 4 bases; junction bases outside the gene matches: 6. The CDR3 totals 16 residues. Looked up from germline, CDR1 is MNHNS and CDR2 is SASEGT. The CDR3 here is CASSGRTSGNADTQYF. The CDR3 DNA reads as TGTGCCAGCAGTGGGCGGACTAGCGGGAACGCAGATACGCAGTATTTT.

The CDR3 here is CAYPGVTNEKLFF. The DNA of the CDR3 is TGCGCCTACCCAGGGGTGACTAATGAAAAACTGTTTTTT. V is TRBV5-1 and J is TRBJ1-4; maybe TRBD1 (6 bases). The CDR3 is made up of 13 amino acids. Trimming removed 10 bases from V and 2 bases from J, with 12 bases in between. Germline V lookup: CDR1 SGHRS, CDR2 YFSETQ.

About this clonotype itself: This may stem from a read error, because a much larger clone lies one nucleotide away. The J gene is TRBJ1-2, the V gene TRBV4-3; no clear D. The V gene's germline CDR1 is LGHNA and CDR2 YSLEER. This CDR3 has 16 residues. The germline V and J ends were trimmed by 0 bases and 9 bases, with 20 bases remaining between them. The CDR3 DNA reads as TGCGCCAGCAGCCAAGAGGGCACAGATCTTTTTGCTAGCTACACCTTC. This codes for CASSQEGTDLFASYTF.